One sample yielded the 28 T cell receptor beta chains listed below, sequenced in a study of human T cells and chemical hapten exposure. Documented time point: patch test 2, 6 weeks after DPC sensitization. This sample's treatment: therapeutic diphenylcyclopropenone sensitization with weekly scalp DPC. From the RACE reads, TCRdb called clonotypes with MiXCR, one entry per CDR3 protein. The sample holds roughly 150,000 distinct CDR3 sequences; about 10% are singletons and the top ten take 1.1% to 1.5%. The starting material was whole blood, obtained in connection with sensitization to the hapten diphenylcyclopropenone (DPC). The receptors derive from a woman in her fifties or sixties with alopecia areata. Some clones in this sample may be carry-over from other donors' samples.

The chain uses TRBV6-1 and TRBJ2-5; a possible D gene is TRBD1 (6 bases). The CDR3 length is 14 residues. V was shortened by 2 bases and J by 7 bases, with 14 bases between the two germline ends. The V gene's germline CDR1 is MNHNS and CDR2 SASEGT. The CDR3 loop is CASSESRGGGTQYF. CDR3 coding DNA: TGTGCCAGCAGTGAATCCAGGGGCGGTGGGACCCAGTACTTC.

V and J are TRBV29-1 and TRBJ2-1; D is perhaps TRBD2 (6 bases). The germline V and J ends were trimmed by 3 bases and 6 bases, with 15 bases remaining between them. In germline, CDR1 is SQVTM, CDR2 ANQGSEA. This CDR3 is built from 14 residues. The CDR3 sequence: CSVEGDSPLNEQFF. The CDR3 DNA follows: TGCAGCGTTGAGGGGGACTCGCCCCTCAATGAGCAGTTCTTC.

There are a few counts of this clonotype. CDR3 nucleotide sequence: TGTGCCAGCAGCCCGACAGGGTCTCCGTACGAGCAGTACTTC. Amino acid sequence: CASSPTGSPYEQYF. This sequence joins TRBV3-1 and TRBJ2-7; 7 nucleotides align to TRBD1. The V segment lost 4 bases and the J segment 4 bases; nucleotides outside the gene matches: 7. The CDR3 contains 14 residues. In germline, CDR1 is LGHDT, CDR2 YNNKEL (reference sequence).

This clonotype was found a few times. This chain connects TRBV7-2 to TRBJ2-2; TRBD2 matches at 7 bases. Germline V gene sequence: CDR1 SGHTA, CDR2 FQGNSA. This CDR3 is built from 16 residues. V lost 1 base, J lost 4 bases, and 6 bases stayed unmatched. CDR3: CASSLVGGSFTGELFF. The CDR3 DNA sequence: TGTGCCAGCAGCTTAGTTGGCGGGAGCTTCACCGGGGAGCTGTTTTTT.

This sequence joins TRBV27 and TRBJ1-2; D not certain. The germline CDR1 and CDR2 sequences are MNHEY and SMNVEV (reference sequence). The CDR3 loop spans 14 amino acids. Trimming took 5 bases from V and 2 from J, leaving 12 bases between them. CDR3 residues: CASSAIQPNYGYTF. The CDR3 DNA reads TGTGCCAGCAGTGCGATACAGCCAAACTATGGCTACACCTTC.

This clonotype was picked up a small number of times. The chain employs TRBV28 and TRBJ1-5, with 10 bases aligning to TRBD1. The CDR3 contains 17 residues. J gave up 4 bases and V 5 bases, and 11 bases lay outside the gene matches. Germline-derived CDR1 and CDR2 are MDHEN and SYDVKM. The CDR3 DNA sequence: TGTGCCAGCAGTCCCTCGGGACAGGGGTTCGGGAATCAGCCCCAGCATTTT. Translating it yields CASSPSGQGFGNQPQHF.

The chain recombines TRBV28 with TRBJ2-2, with TRBD2 matching 7 bases. Germline V gene data show CDR1 as MDHEN and CDR2 as SYDVKM. The CDR3 runs 16 residues. Trimming took 5 bases from V and 6 from J; bases not matched to a gene: 12. The CDR3 here is CASSPPGGSPAGELFF. CDR3 bases: TGTGCCAGCAGTCCACCCGGCGGGAGTCCGGCCGGGGAGCTGTTTTTT.

For this clonotype: At one of its ends the junction is not consistent with the germline gene, which may arise from a read error. V usage is TRBV7-7 and J usage is TRBJ2-2; D might be TRBD1 (5 bases). CDR1 and CDR2 (germline): SSHAT, FNYEAQ (reference sequence). The CDR3 consists of 16 residues. The CDR3 DNA is TGTGCTAGCAGCCCCTCAACAGGTCCCAACACCGGGGAGCTGTTTTTT. This codes for CASSPSTGPNTGELFF.

Comments on this clonotype: A junction boundary mismatches the germline segment, possibly from a read error. V usage is TRBV11-3 and J usage is TRBJ2-1; 9 positions agree with TRBD2. This CDR3 has 16 residues. Germline loops: CDR1 SGHNT, CDR2 YENEEA. CDR3 region: CTSSPRGAGGLNEQFF. The CDR3 DNA sequence: TGTACCAGCAGCCCTCGAGGAGCGGGAGGTCTCAATGAGCAGTTCTTC.

The chain employs TRBV5-1 and TRBJ2-5; TRBD2 matches at 10 bases. V was pared by 2 bases and J by 3 bases, with 7 bases of the junction left unmatched. The CDR3 has 16 amino acids. Germline-derived CDR1 and CDR2 are SGHRS and YFSETQ. The CDR3 DNA reads as TGCGCCAGCAGCTTACTAACTAGCGGGACAAAAGAGACCCAGTACTTC. Translating it yields CASSLLTSGTKETQYF.

The chain has TRBV9 and TRBJ2-7; 12 nucleotides agree with TRBD2. The V gene's germline CDR1 is SGDLS and CDR2 YYNGEE. V dropped 4 bases and J dropped 4; count of bases not matched to a gene: 12. The CDR3 spans 17 residues. CDR3 sequence: CASSTTMTSGRGYEQYF. In nucleotides, the CDR3 is TGTGCCAGCAGCACCACCATGACTAGCGGGAGAGGATACGAGCAGTACTTC.

The table lists this clonotype with many counts. The chain carries TRBV3-1 and TRBJ2-4; 9 nucleotides agree with TRBD2. Germline V lookup: CDR1 LGHDT, CDR2 YNNKEL (reference sequence). This CDR3 region has 20 residues. V gave up 0 bases and J gave up 3 bases; unmatched junction bases: 15. The chain's CDR3 is CASSQDLVSGSPRSKNIQYF. In DNA, the CDR3 is TGTGCCAGCAGCCAAGATTTAGTTAGCGGGAGTCCCCGAAGCAAAAACATTCAGTACTTC.

This clonotype turned up a few times. This sequence joins TRBV24-1 and TRBJ1-5; TRBD1 is a possible D gene (6 bases). V lost 1 base and J 9 bases, leaving 21 bases between the germline ends. The length of the CDR3 is 17 residues. The V gene's germline CDR1 is KGHDR and CDR2 SFDVKD. Here the CDR3 reads CATSDLRGGAALSPQHF. CDR3 DNA: TGTGCCACCAGTGATTTACGGGGGGGGGCGGCCCTTTCGCCCCAGCATTTT.

The gene calls are TRBV11-2 and TRBJ2-5; a possible D gene is TRBD2 (5 bases). Trimming stripped 3 bases from V and 5 bases from J, with 10 bases between. Germline V CDR1 and CDR2: SGHAT, FQNNGV. The CDR3 runs 13 residues. The CDR3 is CASSFARVETQYF. The CDR3 nucleotides read TGTGCCAGCAGCTTCGCGAGGGTCGAGACCCAGTACTTC.

The chain combines TRBV7-3 with TRBJ2-5; D not resolved. The CDR3 has 13 amino acids. Germline loops: CDR1 SGHTA, CDR2 FQGTGA. V dropped 5 bases and J dropped 4 bases, with 11 bases sitting between them. The CDR3, as DNA: TGTGCCAGCAGCCCCGGATCGGGAGAGACCCAGTACTTC. This sequence encodes CASSPGSGETQYF.

This chain uses TRBV3-2 with TRBJ2-5; the table's TRBD2 call for D was not verified on the DNA. TRBV3-2 is designated a pseudogene. The CDR3 spans 17 residues. The CDR3 region is CASSQIGLAGGQETQYF. CDR3 coding DNA: TGTGCCAGCAGCCAAATCGGACTAGCGGGAGGACAAGAGACCCAGTACTTC.

V gene TRBV10-2 combines with J gene TRBJ2-3, with a possible D match to TRBD2 (5 bases). The CDR3 extends over 14 amino acids. Germline V gene data show CDR1 as WSHSY and CDR2 as SAAADI. Trimming removed 3 bases from V and 4 bases from J, with 11 bases in between. CDR3 DNA sequence: TGCGCCAGCAGTGATACTAGGAGCGCAGATACGCAGTATTTT. Translated: CASSDTRSADTQYF.

This clonotype appeared many times. The chain employs TRBV12-3 or TRBV12-4 and TRBJ1-2; 10 bases agree with TRBD1. The CDR3 loop spans 14 amino acids. The V gene end was trimmed by 3 bases and the J gene end by 7 bases; junction bases not matched to a gene: 5. The CDR3 loop reads CASSFLTGGSGYTF. In DNA form, the CDR3 reads TGTGCCAGCAGTTTTTTGACAGGGGGCAGTGGCTACACCTTC.

There are a few counts of this clonotype. Here the CDR3 reads CASSGTGIKETQYF. In nucleotides, the CDR3 is TGCGCCAGCAGCGGGACAGGGATCAAGGAGACCCAGTACTTC. The chain has TRBV5-1 and TRBJ2-5; 9 positions match TRBD1. Looked up from germline, CDR1 is SGHRS and CDR2 is YFSETQ. The CDR3 runs to 14 residues. J was trimmed by 5 bases and V by 4 bases; bases with no gene match: 6.

This clonotype was counted a few times. The chain uses TRBV7-2 and TRBJ2-1; no clear D gene. V dropped 4 bases and J dropped 15 bases, with 13 bases sitting between them. The CDR3 extends over 11 amino acids. Per the germline V gene, CDR1 is SGHTA and CDR2 is FQGNSA. The CDR3 region has the DNA TGTGCCAGCAGCTCTCACTCCGAACTGTTCTTC. Amino acid sequence: CASSSHSELFF.

This clonotype was observed at least ten times. The gene calls are TRBV2 and TRBJ1-1; 7 bases fit TRBD1. The germline V gene has CDR1 SNHLY and CDR2 FYNNEI. This CDR3 is built from 14 residues. J was trimmed by 1 base and V by 9 bases; bases with no gene match: 8. The CDR3 reads CARRQGDRNTEAFF. The CDR3 DNA sequence: TGTGCCAGAAGACAGGGCGATCGGAACACTGAAGCTTTCTTT.

In this sample, this clonotype turned up a few times. V and J are TRBV11-2 and TRBJ2-7; D might be TRBD2 (5 bases). The CDR3 runs 14 residues. V was pared by 1 base and J by 5 bases, with 12 bases between. Germline V CDR1 and CDR2: SGHAT, FQNNGV. CDR3 DNA sequence: TGTGCCAGCAGCTTAGTCGGCGGAGGAAACGAGCAGTACTTC. The encoded protein is CASSLVGGGNEQYF. Drawing the rest from reference TRBV11-2 and TRBJ2-7, the complete variable domain is EAGVAQSPRYKIIEKRQSVAFWCNPISGHATLYWYQQILGQGPKLLIQFQNNGVVDDSQLPKDRFSAERLKGVDSTLKIQPAKLEDSAVYLCASSLVGGGNEQYFGPGTRLTVT.

This chain connects TRBV20-1 to TRBJ2-2; a possible D gene is TRBD2 (6 bases). The V gene's germline CDR1 is DFQATT and CDR2 SNEGSKA (reference sequence). With 0 bases removed from V and 7 bases from J, the gap between germline ends came to 15 bases. The CDR3 is made up of 15 amino acids. CDR3 sequence reads: CSARDQGAEGGELFF. As DNA, the CDR3 is TGCAGTGCTAGAGATCAGGGAGCGGAGGGCGGGGAGCTGTTTTTT.

V is TRBV7-9 and J is TRBJ2-2; 10 positions agree with TRBD2. Germline V gives CDR1 SEHNR, CDR2 FQNEAQ (reference sequence). The CDR3 runs 14 residues. With V trimmed by 3 bases and J by 6 bases, 1 base remained unmatched. The chain's CDR3 is CASSFLAGAGELFF. The CDR3 bases are TGTGCCAGCAGCTTCCTAGCGGGAGCCGGGGAGCTGTTTTTT.

This clonotype showed up many times. The rearrangement links TRBV9 to TRBJ2-7; 9 bases map to TRBD1. Trimming cost V 2 bases and J 2 bases; bases outside gene matches: 14. Germline CDR1 SGDLS, CDR2 YYNGEE. There are 18 residues in the CDR3. CDR3 coding DNA: TGTGCCAGCAGCGTTGCCCCGGCGGGACAGGGAGTGGCCTACGAGCAGTACTTC. Translation: CASSVAPAGQGVAYEQYF.

This chain uses TRBV12-3 or TRBV12-4 with TRBJ2-1; D remains ambiguous. V lost 2 bases, J lost 8 bases, and 13 bases lay in between. The CDR3 is 14 residues long. The CDR3 DNA follows: TGTGCCAGCAGTTTACTAGGAACGCGCGATGAGCAGTTCTTC. Translation: CASSLLGTRDEQFF.

The gene calls are TRBV7-9 and TRBJ1-1; D gene uncertain. This CDR3 has 14 amino acids. Germline V lookup: CDR1 SEHNR, CDR2 FQNEAQ (reference sequence). V lost 0 bases to trimming and J lost 5 bases, with 10 bases between them. DNA for the CDR3: TGTGCCAGCAGCTTAGCGACGGGCCGGACTGAAGCTTTCTTT. Its translation: CASSLATGRTEAFF.

This clonotype appeared once. V usage is TRBV6-1 and J usage is TRBJ2-7; D gene ambiguous. The CDR3 runs to 13 residues. From germline, CDR1 is MNHNS and CDR2 SASEGT. The V gene lost 2 bases and the J gene lost 9 bases, with 14 bases spanning the gap. The CDR3 DNA sequence: TGTGCCAGCAGTGAAACGGTGGGATCGGGGCAGTACTTC. This translates into CASSETVGSGQYF.